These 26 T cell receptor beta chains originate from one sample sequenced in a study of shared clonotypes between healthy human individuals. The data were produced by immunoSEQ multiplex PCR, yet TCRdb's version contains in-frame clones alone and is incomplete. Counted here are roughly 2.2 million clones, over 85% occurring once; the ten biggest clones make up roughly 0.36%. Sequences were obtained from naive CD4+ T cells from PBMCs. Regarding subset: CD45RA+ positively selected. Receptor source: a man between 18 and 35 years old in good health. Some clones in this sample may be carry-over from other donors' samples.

Here the CDR3 DNA reads TGTGCCAGCACTACCGGATGGGGTCTCTATGGCTACACCTTC. Protein product: CASTTGWGLYGYTF. The chain combines TRBV28 with TRBJ1-2; D remains ambiguous. Germline assignment: CDR1 MDHEN and CDR2 SYDVKM. V gave up 7 bases and J gave up 4 bases, with 16 bases separating them. This CDR3 is built from 14 residues.

The CDR3 DNA reads as TGTGCCACCAGCAAAGGGAGGGACGACTCCTACAATGAGCAGTTCTTC. Translated, it gives CATSKGRDDSYNEQFF. This chain links TRBV15 with TRBJ2-1, with 7 bases matching TRBD2. This CDR3 is 16 amino acids long. Germline V CDR1 and CDR2: LNHNV, YYDKDF (reference sequence). V was pared by 4 bases and J by 0 bases, with 6 bases of the junction left unmatched.

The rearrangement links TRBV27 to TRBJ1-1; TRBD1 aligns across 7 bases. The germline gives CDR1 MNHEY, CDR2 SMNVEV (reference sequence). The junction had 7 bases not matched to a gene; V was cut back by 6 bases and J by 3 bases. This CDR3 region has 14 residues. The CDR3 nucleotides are TGTGCCAGCAGATTGCAGACAGGGCACACTGAAGCTTTCTTT. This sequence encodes CASRLQTGHTEAFF.

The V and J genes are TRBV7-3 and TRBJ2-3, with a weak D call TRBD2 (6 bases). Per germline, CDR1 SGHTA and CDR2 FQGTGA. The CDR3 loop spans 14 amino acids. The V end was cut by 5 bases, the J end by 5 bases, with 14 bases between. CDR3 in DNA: TGTGCCAGCAGCCCCGGCCGGGGGAAAGATACGCAGTATTTT. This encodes CASSPGRGKDTQYF.

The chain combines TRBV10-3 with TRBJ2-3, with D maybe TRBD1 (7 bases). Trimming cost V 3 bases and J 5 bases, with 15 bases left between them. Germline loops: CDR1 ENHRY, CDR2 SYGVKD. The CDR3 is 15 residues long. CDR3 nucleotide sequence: TGTGCCATCAGTGACCCGCGACAGGGAGGAGATACGCAGTATTTT. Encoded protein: CAISDPRQGGDTQYF.

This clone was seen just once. The CDR3 is CASSVGTGLSGNTIYF. CDR3 bases: TGTGCCAGCAGCGTAGGGACAGGGCTTTCTGGAAACACCATATATTTT. The V gene is TRBV9, the J gene TRBJ1-3; 8 bases align to TRBD1. Germline trimming cut 0 bases from V and 1 base from J; bases unmatched to any gene: 3. CDR1 and CDR2 from the germline V gene are SGDLS and YYNGEE. The CDR3 is 16 residues long.

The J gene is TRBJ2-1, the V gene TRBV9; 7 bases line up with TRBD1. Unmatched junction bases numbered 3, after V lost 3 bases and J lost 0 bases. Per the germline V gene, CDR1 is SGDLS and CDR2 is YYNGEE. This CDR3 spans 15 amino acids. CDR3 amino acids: CASSGQGSSYNEQFF. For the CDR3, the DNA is TGTGCCAGCAGCGGACAGGGAAGCTCCTACAATGAGCAGTTCTTC.

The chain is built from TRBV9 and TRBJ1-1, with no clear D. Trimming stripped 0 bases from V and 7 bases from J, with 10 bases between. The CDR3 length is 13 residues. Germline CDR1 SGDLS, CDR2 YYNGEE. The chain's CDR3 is CASSVERRGEAFF. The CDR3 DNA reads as TGTGCCAGCAGCGTAGAGAGGAGAGGTGAAGCTTTCTTT. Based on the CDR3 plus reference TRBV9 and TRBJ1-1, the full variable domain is DSGVTQTPKHLITATGQRVTLRCSPRSGDLSVYWYQQSLDQGLQFLIQYYNGEERAKGNILERFSAQQFPDLHSELNLSSLELGDSALYFCASSVERRGEAFFGQGTRLTVV.

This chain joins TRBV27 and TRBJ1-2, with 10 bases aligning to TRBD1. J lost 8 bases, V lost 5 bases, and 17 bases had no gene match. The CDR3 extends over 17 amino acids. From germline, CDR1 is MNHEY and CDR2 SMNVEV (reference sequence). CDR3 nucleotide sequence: TGTGCCAGCAGTCCCGAGGAGGGCCGGGACAGGGGAAGCGGCTACACCTTC. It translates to CASSPEEGRDRGSGYTF.

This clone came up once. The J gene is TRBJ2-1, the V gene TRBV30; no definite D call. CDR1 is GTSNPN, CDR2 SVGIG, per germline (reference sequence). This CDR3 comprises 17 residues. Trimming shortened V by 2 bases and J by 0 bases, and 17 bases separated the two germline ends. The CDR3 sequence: CAWSLAWGRSSYNEQFF. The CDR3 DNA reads TGTGCCTGGAGTCTCGCTTGGGGTCGAAGCTCCTACAATGAGCAGTTCTTC.

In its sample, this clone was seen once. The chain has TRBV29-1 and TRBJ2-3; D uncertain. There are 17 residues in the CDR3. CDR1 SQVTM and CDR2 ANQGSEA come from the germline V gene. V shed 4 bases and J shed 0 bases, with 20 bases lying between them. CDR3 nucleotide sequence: TGCAGCGTTGCTGGGATTTTGGGCTCCGCTAGCACAGATACGCAGTATTTT. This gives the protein CSVAGILGSASTDTQYF.

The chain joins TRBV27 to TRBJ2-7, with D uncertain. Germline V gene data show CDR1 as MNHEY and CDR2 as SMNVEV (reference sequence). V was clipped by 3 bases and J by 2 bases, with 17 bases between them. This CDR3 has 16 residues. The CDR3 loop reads CASSLDLNSYAYEQYF. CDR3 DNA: TGTGCCAGCAGTTTGGATCTGAACAGTTATGCCTACGAGCAGTACTTC.

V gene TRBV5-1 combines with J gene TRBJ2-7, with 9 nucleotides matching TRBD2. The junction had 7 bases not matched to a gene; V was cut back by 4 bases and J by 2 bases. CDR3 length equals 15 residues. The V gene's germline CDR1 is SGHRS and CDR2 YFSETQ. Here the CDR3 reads CASSRDSGSPYEQYF. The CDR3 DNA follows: TGCGCCAGCAGCCGAGATAGCGGGAGTCCCTACGAGCAGTACTTC.

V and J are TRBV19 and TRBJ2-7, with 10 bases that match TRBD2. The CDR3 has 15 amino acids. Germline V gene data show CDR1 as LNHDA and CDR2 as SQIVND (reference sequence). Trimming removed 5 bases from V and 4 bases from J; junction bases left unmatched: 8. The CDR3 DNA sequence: TGTGCCAGTAGTGACCTAGCGGGAGTCGCGTACGAGCAGTACTTC. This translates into CASSDLAGVAYEQYF.

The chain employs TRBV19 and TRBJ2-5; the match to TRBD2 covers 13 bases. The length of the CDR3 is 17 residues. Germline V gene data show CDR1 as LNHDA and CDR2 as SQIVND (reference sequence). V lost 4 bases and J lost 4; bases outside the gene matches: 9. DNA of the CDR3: TGTGCCAGTAGTACCCGGACTAGCGGGAGTTGGGTAGAGACCCAGTACTTC. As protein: CASSTRTSGSWVETQYF.

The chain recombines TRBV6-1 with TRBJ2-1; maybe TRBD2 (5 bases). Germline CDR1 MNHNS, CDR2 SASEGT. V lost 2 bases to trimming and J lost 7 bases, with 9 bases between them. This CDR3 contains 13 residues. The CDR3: CASSERPGNEQFF. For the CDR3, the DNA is TGTGCCAGCAGTGAACGTCCGGGGAATGAGCAGTTCTTC.

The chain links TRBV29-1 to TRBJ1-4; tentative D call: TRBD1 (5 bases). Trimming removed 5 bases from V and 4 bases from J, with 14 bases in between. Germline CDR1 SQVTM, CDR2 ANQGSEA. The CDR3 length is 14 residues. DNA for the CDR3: TGCAGCGTTCTAGGTGGAGGGGTTAATGAAAAACTGTTTTTT. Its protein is CSVLGGGVNEKLFF.

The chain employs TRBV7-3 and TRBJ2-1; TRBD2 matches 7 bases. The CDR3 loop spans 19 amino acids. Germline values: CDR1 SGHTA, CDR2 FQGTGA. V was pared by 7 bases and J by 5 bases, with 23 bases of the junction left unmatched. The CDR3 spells CASTPPTSWQSWGNNEQFF. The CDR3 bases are TGTGCCAGCACCCCTCCGACTAGCTGGCAGAGCTGGGGGAACAATGAGCAGTTCTTC. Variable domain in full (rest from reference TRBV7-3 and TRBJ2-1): GAGVSQTPSNKVTEKGKYVELRCDPISGHTALYWYRQSLGQGPEFLIYFQGTGAADDSGLPNDRFFAVRPEGSVSTLKIQRTERGDSAVYLCASTPPTSWQSWGNNEQFFGPGTRLTVL.

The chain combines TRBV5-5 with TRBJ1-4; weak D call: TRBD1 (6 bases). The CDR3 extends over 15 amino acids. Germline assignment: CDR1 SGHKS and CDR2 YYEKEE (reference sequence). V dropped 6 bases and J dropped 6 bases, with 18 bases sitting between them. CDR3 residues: CASTRYRDGDEKLFF. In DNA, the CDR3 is TGTGCCAGCACTCGGTACAGGGATGGGGATGAAAAACTGTTTTTT.

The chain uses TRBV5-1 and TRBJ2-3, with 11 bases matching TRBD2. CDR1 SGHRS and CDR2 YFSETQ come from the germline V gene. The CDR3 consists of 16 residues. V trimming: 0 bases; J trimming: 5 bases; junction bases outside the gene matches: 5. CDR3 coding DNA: TGCGCCAGCAGCTTGGGTTTAACTAGCGGGGGAGATACGCAGTATTTT. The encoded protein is CASSLGLTSGGDTQYF.

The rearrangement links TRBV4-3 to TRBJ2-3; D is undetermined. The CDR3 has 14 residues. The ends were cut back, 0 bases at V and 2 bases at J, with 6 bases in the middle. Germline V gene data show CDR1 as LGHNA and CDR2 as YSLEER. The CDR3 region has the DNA TGCGCCAGCAGCCAAGACGCCTTCACAGATACGCAGTATTTT. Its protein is CASSQDAFTDTQYF.

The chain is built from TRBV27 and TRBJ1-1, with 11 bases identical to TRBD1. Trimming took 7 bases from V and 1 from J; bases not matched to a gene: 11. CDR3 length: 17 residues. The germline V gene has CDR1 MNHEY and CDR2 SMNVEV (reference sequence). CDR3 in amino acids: CASTPWGTGGENTEAFF. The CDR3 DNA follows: TGTGCCAGCACCCCCTGGGGGACAGGGGGGGAGAACACTGAAGCTTTCTTT.

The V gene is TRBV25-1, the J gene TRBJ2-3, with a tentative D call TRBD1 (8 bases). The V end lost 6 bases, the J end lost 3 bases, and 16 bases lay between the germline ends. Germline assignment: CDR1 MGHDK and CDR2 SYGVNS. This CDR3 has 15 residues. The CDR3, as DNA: TGTGCCAGCAGGCCTCACAGGGGGGGAACAGATACGCAGTATTTT. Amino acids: CASRPHRGGTDTQYF.

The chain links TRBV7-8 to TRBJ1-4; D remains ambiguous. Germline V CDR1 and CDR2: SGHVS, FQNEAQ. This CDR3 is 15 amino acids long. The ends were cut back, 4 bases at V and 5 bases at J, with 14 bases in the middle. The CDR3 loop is CASSSSHRNNEKLFF. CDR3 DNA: TGTGCCAGCAGCTCTTCCCACAGAAACAATGAAAAACTGTTTTTT.

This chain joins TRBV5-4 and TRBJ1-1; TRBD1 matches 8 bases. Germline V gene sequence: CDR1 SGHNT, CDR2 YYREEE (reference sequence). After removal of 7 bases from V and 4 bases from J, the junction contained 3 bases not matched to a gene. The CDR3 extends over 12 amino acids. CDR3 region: CASGGQGTEAFF. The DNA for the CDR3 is TGTGCCAGCGGCGGACAGGGCACTGAAGCTTTCTTT.

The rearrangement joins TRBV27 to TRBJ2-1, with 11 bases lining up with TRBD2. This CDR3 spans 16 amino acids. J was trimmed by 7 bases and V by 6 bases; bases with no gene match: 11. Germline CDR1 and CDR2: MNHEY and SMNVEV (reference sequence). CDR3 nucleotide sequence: TGTGCCAGCAGGGGCATCCTAGCGGGAGGCGTTAATGAGCAGTTCTTC. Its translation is CASRGILAGGVNEQFF.